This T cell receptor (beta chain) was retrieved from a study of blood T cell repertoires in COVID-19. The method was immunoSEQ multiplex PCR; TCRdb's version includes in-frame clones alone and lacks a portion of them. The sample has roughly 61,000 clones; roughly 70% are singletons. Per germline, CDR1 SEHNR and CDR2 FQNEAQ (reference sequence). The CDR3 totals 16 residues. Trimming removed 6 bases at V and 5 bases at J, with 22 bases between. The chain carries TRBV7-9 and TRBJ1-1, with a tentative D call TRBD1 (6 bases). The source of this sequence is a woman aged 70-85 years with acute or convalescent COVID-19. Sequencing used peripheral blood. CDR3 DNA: TGTGCCAGCAGGATCAGGGGCTCCTCAAAGGGGACTGAAGCTTTCTTT. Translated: CASRIRGSSKGTEAFF.